Each of the 27 T cell receptor beta chains below was sequenced from the same sample in a study of blood T cell repertoires in COVID-19. Clones were read by immunoSEQ multiplex PCR, and TCRdb kept only the in-frame ones, dropping some. The sample records about 210,000 clones, about four fifths being singletons. What was sequenced was peripheral blood. The receptors come from a middle-aged woman with active or convalescent COVID-19.

The V and J genes are TRBV5-1 and TRBJ1-1, with TRBD1 matching over 7 bases. CDR3 size: 15 residues. V gave up 2 bases and J gave up 1 base; unmatched junction bases: 5. Germline CDR1 SGHRS, CDR2 YFSETQ. As DNA, the CDR3 is TGCGCCAGCAGCTTCCGGACAGGAGGGAACACTGAAGCTTTCTTT. It yields the protein CASSFRTGGNTEAFF.

The chain joins TRBV9 to TRBJ1-1, with D perhaps matching TRBD1 (5 bases). Germline V gene lookup returns CDR1 SGDLS and CDR2 YYNGEE. With 3 bases removed from V and 4 bases from J, the gap between germline ends came to 13 bases. This CDR3 contains 14 residues. The DNA for the CDR3 is TGTGCCAGCAGCGCTCAAATGGGGGGCACTGAAGCTTTCTTT. It encodes CASSAQMGGTEAFF.

This clone was picked up a small number of times. The J gene is TRBJ1-2, the V gene TRBV3-1 (or the pseudogene TRBV3-2); TRBD1 aligns across 10 bases. V was pared by 4 bases and J by 2 bases, with 4 bases of the junction left unmatched. Germline assignment: CDR1 LGHDT and CDR2 YNNKEL (reference sequence). CDR3 length: 15 residues. The CDR3 loop is CASSLGTGVNYGYTF. The CDR3 DNA is TGTGCCAGCAGCCTCGGGACAGGGGTGAACTATGGCTACACCTTC.

CDR3 nucleotides: TGTGCCAGCAGCTCCCAGGATAGGCGCACTGAAGCTTTCTTT. This codes for CASSSQDRRTEAFF. This rearrangement joins TRBV7-9 to TRBJ1-1; no definite D call. V was clipped by 4 bases and J by 4 bases, with 13 bases between them. Germline V gene lookup returns CDR1 SEHNR and CDR2 FQNEAQ (reference sequence). The length of the CDR3 is 14 residues. The complete variable domain, with remaining parts taken from reference TRBV7-9 and TRBJ1-1, reads DTGVSQNPRHKITKRGQNVTFRCDPISEHNRLYWYRQTLGQGPEFLTYFQNEAQLEKSRLLSDRFSAERPKGSFSTLEIQRTEQGDSAMYLCASSSQDRRTEAFFGQGTRLTVV.

V is TRBV24-1 and J is TRBJ2-3; 10 bases map to TRBD2. CDR3 length equals 16 residues. Trimming took 3 bases from V and 9 from J; bases not matched to a gene: 11. The germline CDR1 and CDR2 sequences are KGHDR and SFDVKD. CDR3 nucleotides: TGTGCCACCAGTGATGCTAGCGGGAGATCGTGGGAGACGCAGTATTTT. It encodes CATSDASGRSWETQYF.

The chain carries TRBV7-9 and TRBJ1-1; TRBD1 is a possible D gene (5 bases). Trimming cost V 1 base and J 3 bases, with 12 bases left between them. Germline CDR1 is SEHNR and CDR2 is FQNEAQ (reference sequence). The CDR3 sequence is 15 residues long. The CDR3 region has the DNA TGTGCCAGCAGCTTAGGGTCTGGGGGGTACACTGAAGCTTTCTTT. Translation: CASSLGSGGYTEAFF. Supplemented by reference TRBV7-9 and TRBJ1-1, the full variable domain reads DTGVSQNPRHKITKRGQNVTFRCDPISEHNRLYWYRQTLGQGPEFLTYFQNEAQLEKSRLLSDRFSAERPKGSFSTLEIQRTEQGDSAMYLCASSLGSGGYTEAFFGQGTRLTVV.

This chain joins TRBV9 and TRBJ1-3; D is ambiguous. Germline assignment: CDR1 SGDLS and CDR2 YYNGEE. The CDR3 extends over 15 amino acids. Trimming cost V 3 bases and J 4 bases, with 14 bases left between them. CDR3 protein: CASSDPGGGGNTIYF. CDR3 DNA sequence: TGTGCCAGCAGCGACCCAGGAGGCGGAGGAAACACCATATATTTT.

A word on this clone: Relative to the germline gene, one junction end is altered; a read error may explain this. This chain joins TRBV24-1 and TRBJ2-1; 8 nucleotides match TRBD1. CDR3 length: 16 amino acids. Germline loops: CDR1 KGHDR, CDR2 SFDVKD. The CDR3: CAISDARGRVVNEQFF. Written as DNA, the CDR3 is TGTGCCATCAGTGACGCCAGGGGGCGTGTGGTGAATGAGCAGTTCTTC.

In its sample, this clone was seen many times. The rearrangement links TRBV29-1 to TRBJ1-4; TRBD1 matches 8 bases. Germline loops: CDR1 SQVTM, CDR2 ANQGSEA. The V and J ends lost 0 bases and 4 bases, in that order; junction bases with no gene match: 10. The CDR3 is 17 residues long. The DNA of the CDR3 is TGCAGCGTTGAAGATCTTTCGTTGGGACAGGATAATGAAAAACTGTTTTTT. Amino acid sequence: CSVEDLSLGQDNEKLFF.

The chain couples TRBV5-1 to TRBJ1-4; no clear D gene. Germline-derived CDR1 and CDR2 are SGHRS and YFSETQ. This CDR3 region has 16 residues. V was clipped by 1 base and J by 11 bases, with 21 bases between them. CDR3 in DNA: TGCGCCAGCAGCTTGCGGGAGGGTAGCGAAATCGGGAAACTGTTTTTT. Its translation is CASSLREGSEIGKLFF.

V is TRBV5-1 and J is TRBJ2-1; D is perhaps TRBD1 (6 bases). Germline CDR1 is SGHRS and CDR2 is YFSETQ. CDR3 length: 15 residues. V lost 3 bases to trimming and J lost 2 bases, with 12 bases between them. The DNA for the CDR3 is TGCGCCAGCAGCTCCTCCGGACAGACCTACAATGAGCAGTTCTTC. Translation gives CASSSSGQTYNEQFF.

This chain joins TRBV9 and TRBJ2-1, with 9 positions matching TRBD2. Per germline, CDR1 SGDLS and CDR2 YYNGEE. With V trimmed by 3 bases and J by 7 bases, 8 bases remained unmatched. CDR3 length equals 15 residues. CDR3 amino acids: CASSGGLAGKNEQFF. As DNA, the CDR3 is TGTGCCAGCAGCGGTGGCCTAGCGGGAAAAAATGAGCAGTTCTTC.

The chain employs TRBV12-3 or TRBV12-4 and TRBJ1-1, with D perhaps TRBD1 (5 bases). V was pared by 7 bases and J by 8 bases, with 11 bases between. The CDR3 runs to 11 residues. DNA for the CDR3: TGTGCCAGCATGGGGAGGGGAGAAGCTTTCTTT. Residues: CASMGRGEAFF.

This clone was detected a few times. The chain has TRBV25-1 and TRBJ2-7; TRBD1 might be the D (7 bases). The CDR3 is made up of 15 amino acids. The V end lost 2 bases, the J end lost 6 bases, and 17 bases lay between the germline ends. CDR1 and CDR2 (germline): MGHDK, SYGVNS. The CDR3 coding sequence is TGTGCCAGCAGTGAAGGGGGTGGAGGGGGCGCCGAGCAGTACTTC. Encoded protein: CASSEGGGGGAEQYF.

This sequence joins TRBV7-2 and TRBJ1-1, with 8 bases identical to TRBD1. CDR3 length: 15 residues. Trimming took 4 bases from V and 4 from J; bases not matched to a gene: 8. Germline CDR1 reads SGHTA; CDR2 reads FQGNSA. The CDR3 spells CASSWKTGAVTEAFF. In DNA form, the CDR3 reads TGTGCCAGCAGCTGGAAGACAGGGGCCGTCACTGAAGCTTTCTTT.

This clone was observed once. The chain combines TRBV7-3 with TRBJ2-5, with 13 nucleotides matching TRBD2. Per the germline V gene, CDR1 is SGHTA and CDR2 is FQGTGA. The CDR3 sequence is 16 residues long. Germline trimming cut 5 bases from V and 5 bases from J; bases unmatched to any gene: 8. CDR3: CASSPGTSGAGETQYF. DNA of the CDR3: TGTGCCAGCAGCCCTGGGACTAGCGGGGCGGGGGAGACCCAGTACTTC.

This chain joins TRBV9 and TRBJ1-1; a weak D match, TRBD1 (6 bases). The length of the CDR3 is 15 residues. Germline-derived CDR1 and CDR2 are SGDLS and YYNGEE. Trimming pared 3 bases from V and 6 bases from J, leaving 18 bases between. The CDR3 sequence: CASSGSGIPGAEAFF. The CDR3 coding sequence is TGTGCCAGCAGCGGATCCGGGATCCCAGGGGCTGAAGCTTTCTTT. Filled out from reference TRBV9 and TRBJ1-1, the complete variable domain reads DSGVTQTPKHLITATGQRVTLRCSPRSGDLSVYWYQQSLDQGLQFLIQYYNGEERAKGNILERFSAQQFPDLHSELNLSSLELGDSALYFCASSGSGIPGAEAFFGQGTRLTVV.

V is TRBV28 and J is TRBJ2-5; 10 positions agree with TRBD1. V shed 2 bases and J 4 bases; nucleotides not matched to a gene: 1. This CDR3 is built from 14 residues. In germline, CDR1 is MDHEN, CDR2 SYDVKM. The CDR3 loop reads CASSLDRGRETQYF. In DNA form, the CDR3 reads TGTGCCAGCAGTTTAGACAGGGGGCGAGAGACCCAGTACTTC.

This clone was seen once. This sample also contains other DNA sequences that code for the same CDR3. J is TRBJ1-3 and V is TRBV28; D gene unclear. In germline, CDR1 is MDHEN, CDR2 SYDVKM. The CDR3 spans 14 residues. Deletions cut 2 bases from V and 0 bases from J, with 5 bases between. The CDR3 loop reads CASSLGSSGNTIYF. CDR3 bases: TGTGCCAGCAGTTTAGGCAGCTCTGGAAACACCATATATTTT.

The V gene is TRBV3-1 (or the pseudogene TRBV3-2), the J gene TRBJ2-1, with TRBD2 identical over 13 bases. The V segment lost 3 bases and the J segment 10 bases; nucleotides outside the gene matches: 9. This CDR3 spans 16 amino acids. The germline CDR1 and CDR2 sequences are LGHDT and YNNKEL (reference sequence). The CDR3 protein is CASSHTDWTSGGEQFF. The CDR3 DNA follows: TGTGCCAGCAGCCATACGGACTGGACTAGCGGGGGCGAGCAGTTCTTC.

The CDR3 sequence is CASTELAGVTSTDTQYF. In nucleotides, the CDR3 is TGTGCCAGCACGGAACTAGCGGGCGTGACTAGCACAGATACGCAGTATTTT. The chain recombines TRBV5-4 with TRBJ2-3; 9 bases match TRBD2. V dropped 6 bases and J dropped 0; count of bases not matched to a gene: 11. The CDR3 runs to 17 residues. Germline-derived CDR1 and CDR2 are SGHNT and YYREEE (reference sequence).

This sequence joins TRBV28 and TRBJ2-7; 9 nucleotides match TRBD1. The length of the CDR3 is 15 residues. Trimming took 3 bases from V and 2 from J; bases not matched to a gene: 5. The V gene's germline CDR1 is MDHEN and CDR2 SYDVKM. DNA of the CDR3: TGTGCCAGCAGTTTCCCGGGACAGGGAGCCTACGAGCAGTACTTC. It encodes CASSFPGQGAYEQYF.

The gene calls are TRBV11-3 and TRBJ2-5, with a tentative D call TRBD2 (5 bases). Trimming pared 5 bases from V and 3 bases from J, leaving 16 bases between. The CDR3 is 15 amino acids. Germline V gives CDR1 SGHNT, CDR2 YENEEA. CDR3 bases: TGTGCCAGCAGCCCACTCGGGGATAACGAAGAGACCCAGTACTTC. This translates into CASSPLGDNEETQYF.

The V gene is TRBV5-1, the J gene TRBJ2-3; D unclear. In germline, CDR1 is SGHRS, CDR2 YFSETQ. This CDR3 spans 13 amino acids. Trimming removed 3 bases at V and 6 bases at J, with 11 bases between. The CDR3 nucleotides read TGCGCCAGCAGCTCTGAGAGCGCGGATACGCAGTATTTT. Translating it yields CASSSESADTQYF.

The V gene is TRBV6-2 or TRBV6-3, the J gene TRBJ2-7; weak D call: TRBD2 (5 bases). This CDR3 is built from 13 residues. V was trimmed by 6 bases and J by 1 base, leaving 10 bases between them. CDR1 MNHEY and CDR2 SVGEGT come from the germline V gene. As DNA, the CDR3 is TGTGCCAGCAGCGACCGGGGTTCCTACGAGCAGTACTTC. It encodes CASSDRGSYEQYF.

CDR3 region: CASRRRAGKDYGYTF. The CDR3 DNA is TGTGCCAGCAGAAGACGGGCAGGGAAGGACTATGGCTACACCTTC. This rearrangement joins TRBV5-6 to TRBJ1-2; possible D gene TRBD1, 5 bases. Germline CDR1 and CDR2: SGHDT and YYEEEE. The CDR3 is 15 amino acids. Deletions cut 5 bases from V and 3 bases from J, with 17 bases between.

The chain uses TRBV4-2 and TRBJ2-5; 8 positions match TRBD1. Looked up from germline, CDR1 is LGHNA and CDR2 is YNFKEQ. With V trimmed by 1 base and J by 4 bases, 11 bases remained unmatched. The CDR3 totals 17 residues. The CDR3 DNA follows: TGTGCCAGCAGCCAAGGGGGCCGGTCAGGGGGCGGAGAGACCCAGTACTTC. Residues: CASSQGGRSGGGETQYF.